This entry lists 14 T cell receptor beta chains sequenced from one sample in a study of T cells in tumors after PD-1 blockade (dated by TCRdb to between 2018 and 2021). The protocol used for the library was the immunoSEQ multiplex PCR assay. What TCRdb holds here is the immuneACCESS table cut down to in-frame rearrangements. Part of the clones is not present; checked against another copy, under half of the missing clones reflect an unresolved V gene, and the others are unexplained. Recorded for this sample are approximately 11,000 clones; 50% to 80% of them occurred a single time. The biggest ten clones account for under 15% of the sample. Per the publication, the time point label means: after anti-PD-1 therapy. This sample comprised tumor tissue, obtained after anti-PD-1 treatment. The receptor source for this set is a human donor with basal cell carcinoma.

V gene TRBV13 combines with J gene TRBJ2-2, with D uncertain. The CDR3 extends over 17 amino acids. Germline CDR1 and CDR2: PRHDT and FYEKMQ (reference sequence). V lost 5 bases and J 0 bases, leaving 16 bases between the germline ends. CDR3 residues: CASSVSGYYSNTGELFF. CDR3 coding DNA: TGTGCCAGCAGCGTTTCCGGTTATTATTCGAACACCGGGGAGCTGTTTTTT.

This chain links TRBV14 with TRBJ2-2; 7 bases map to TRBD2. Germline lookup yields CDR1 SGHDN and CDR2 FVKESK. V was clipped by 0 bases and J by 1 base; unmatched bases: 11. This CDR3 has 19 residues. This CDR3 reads CASSQDPPWTRLNTGELFF. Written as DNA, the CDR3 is TGTGCCAGCAGCCAAGATCCCCCTTGGACTAGACTGAACACCGGGGAGCTGTTTTTT.

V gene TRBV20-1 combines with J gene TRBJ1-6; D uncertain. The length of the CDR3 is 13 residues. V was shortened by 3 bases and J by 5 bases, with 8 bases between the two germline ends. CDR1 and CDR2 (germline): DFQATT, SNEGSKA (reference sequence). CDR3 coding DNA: TGCAGTGCTAGTAGAATGAATAATTCACCCCTCCACTTT. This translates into CSASRMNNSPLHF.

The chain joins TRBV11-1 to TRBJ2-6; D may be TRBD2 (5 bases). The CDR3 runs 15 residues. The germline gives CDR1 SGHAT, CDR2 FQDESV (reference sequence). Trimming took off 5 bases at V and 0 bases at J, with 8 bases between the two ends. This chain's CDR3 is CASSARGSGANVLTF. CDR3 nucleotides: TGTGCCAGCAGCGCCCGGGGCTCTGGGGCCAACGTCCTGACTTTC.

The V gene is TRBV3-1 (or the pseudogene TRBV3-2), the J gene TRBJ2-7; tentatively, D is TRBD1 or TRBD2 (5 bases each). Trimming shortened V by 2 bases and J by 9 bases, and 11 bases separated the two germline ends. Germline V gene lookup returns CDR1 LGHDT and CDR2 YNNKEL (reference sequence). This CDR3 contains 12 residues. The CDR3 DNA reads TGTGCCAGCAGCCAAAGGGGTAGCGTGCAGTACTTC. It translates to CASSQRGSVQYF.

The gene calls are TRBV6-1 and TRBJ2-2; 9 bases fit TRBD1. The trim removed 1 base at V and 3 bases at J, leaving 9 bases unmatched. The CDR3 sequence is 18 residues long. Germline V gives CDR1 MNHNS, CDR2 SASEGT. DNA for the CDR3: TGTGCCAGCAGTGAAGGTTGGGTGGGGACAGGGTACACCGGGGAGCTGTTTTTT. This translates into CASSEGWVGTGYTGELFF.

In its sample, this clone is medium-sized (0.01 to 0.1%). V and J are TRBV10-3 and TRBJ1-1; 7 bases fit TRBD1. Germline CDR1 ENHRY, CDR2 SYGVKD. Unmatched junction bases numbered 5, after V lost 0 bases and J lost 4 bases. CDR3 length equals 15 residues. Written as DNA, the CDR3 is TGTGCCATCAGTGAGTCTACAGGGGAGGGCACTGAAGCTTTCTTT. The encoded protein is CAISESTGEGTEAFF.

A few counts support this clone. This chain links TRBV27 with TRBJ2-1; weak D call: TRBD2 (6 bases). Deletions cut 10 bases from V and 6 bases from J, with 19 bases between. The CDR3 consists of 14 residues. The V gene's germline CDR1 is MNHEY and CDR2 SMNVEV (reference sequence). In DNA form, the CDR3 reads TGTGCCACCGCGAGGGAGGTTCTTACCAATGAGCAGTTCTTC. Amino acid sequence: CATAREVLTNEQFF.

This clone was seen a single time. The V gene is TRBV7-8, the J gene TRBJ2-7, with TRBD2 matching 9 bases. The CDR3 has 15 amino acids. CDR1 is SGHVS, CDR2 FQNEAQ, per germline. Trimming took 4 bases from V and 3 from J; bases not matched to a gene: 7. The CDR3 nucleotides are TGTGCCAGCAGCTACTTTAGCGGGGGCAACTACGAGCAGTACTTC. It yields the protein CASSYFSGGNYEQYF.

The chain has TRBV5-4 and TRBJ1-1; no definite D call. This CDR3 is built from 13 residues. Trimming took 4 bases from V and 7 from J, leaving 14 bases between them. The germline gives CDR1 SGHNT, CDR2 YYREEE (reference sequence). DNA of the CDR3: TGTGCCAGCAGCCCTGGGGAGGTTGATGAAGCTTTCTTT. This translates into CASSPGEVDEAFF.

The CDR3 spells CASSLSDRALVQYF. The CDR3 DNA reads as TGCGCCAGCAGCTTGAGCGACAGGGCCTTAGTGCAGTACTTC. The chain links TRBV5-1 to TRBJ2-7, with 7 nucleotides matching TRBD1. The germline gives CDR1 SGHRS, CDR2 YFSETQ. V trimming: 1 base; J trimming: 9 bases; junction bases outside the gene matches: 10. CDR3 size: 14 residues.

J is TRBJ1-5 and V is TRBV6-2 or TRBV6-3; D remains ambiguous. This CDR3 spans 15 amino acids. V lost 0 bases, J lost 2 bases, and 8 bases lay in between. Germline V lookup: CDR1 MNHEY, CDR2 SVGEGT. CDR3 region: CASSYSSVGNQPQHF. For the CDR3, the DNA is TGTGCCAGCAGTTACTCCTCGGTGGGCAATCAGCCCCAGCATTTT.

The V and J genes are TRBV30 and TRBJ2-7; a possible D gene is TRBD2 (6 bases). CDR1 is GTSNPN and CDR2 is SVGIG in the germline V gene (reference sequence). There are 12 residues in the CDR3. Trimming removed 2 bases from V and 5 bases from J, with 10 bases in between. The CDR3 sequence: CAWSSGGNEQYF. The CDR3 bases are TGTGCCTGGAGTTCGGGCGGGAACGAGCAGTACTTC.

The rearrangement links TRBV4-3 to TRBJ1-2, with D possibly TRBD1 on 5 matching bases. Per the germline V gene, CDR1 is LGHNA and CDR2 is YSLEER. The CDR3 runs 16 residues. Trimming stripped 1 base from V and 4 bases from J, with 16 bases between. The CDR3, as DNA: TGCGCCAGCAGCCAAGGAGGACTCTTAAGGGGCTATGGCTACACCTTC. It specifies CASSQGGLLRGYGYTF.